These T cell receptor beta chains were read from a single sample in a study of response to subunit inactivated influenza vaccine. TCRdb recomputed calls from the RT-PCR reads with MiXCR, one row per CDR3 protein. This table holds approximately 520,000 distinct CDR3 sequences, roughly 25% found once. The sample in question was CD4+ T cells sorted from PBMCs, obtained about 5 days after vaccination. The source of these receptors is a man aged 50-60 years who received an inactivated influenza vaccine. Both conserved end residues are part of each CDR3. D genes are given only for firm matches. Size is omitted from some rows. Given values are once, few, many or a class for expanded clones.

cdr3_aa cdr3_nt d_call clone_size j_call v_call
CASSEGQGAGETQYF TGTGCCAGCAGTGAGGGACAGGGGGCTGGTGAGACCCAGTACTTC TRBD1 NA TRBJ2-5 TRBV6-2/TRBV6-3
CASRPGRKNTGELFF TGTGCCAGCAGACCGGGACGGAAGAACACCGGGGAGCTGTTTTTT NA few TRBJ2-2 TRBV12-3/TRBV12-4
CASSLGARPSTDTQYF TGTGCCAGCAGCCTAGGCGCCAGGCCTAGCACAGATACGCAGTATTTT NA NA TRBJ2-3 TRBV27
CAISEFGARAEAFF TGTGCCATCAGTGAGTTCGGGGCAAGGGCTGAAGCTTTCTTT NA many TRBJ1-1 TRBV10-3
CASSRDYGYTF TGTGCCAGCTCGCGGGACTATGGCTACACCTTC NA many TRBJ1-2 TRBV9
CASSYSVGDGYTF TGTGCCAGCAGTTATTCGGTAGGGGATGGCTACACCTTC NA NA TRBJ1-2 TRBV6-5
CASKEQGLDEQFF TGTGCCAGCAAAGAACAGGGCCTCGATGAGCAGTTCTTC NA few TRBJ2-1 TRBV12-3/TRBV12-4
CASSSVAGLADEQYF TGTGCCAGCAGCTCGGTCGCCGGACTAGCGGATGAGCAGTACTTC TRBD2 NA TRBJ2-7 TRBV7-6
CASSETTDTQYF TGTGCCAGCAGTGAAACGACAGATACGCAGTATTTT NA NA TRBJ2-3 TRBV6-1
CASSEAEETQYF TGTGCCAGCAGTGAGGCGGAAGAGACCCAGTACTTC NA NA TRBJ2-5 TRBV2
CSGGDRAGETQYF TGCAGCGGAGGGGACAGGGCCGGAGAGACCCAGTACTTC TRBD1 many TRBJ2-5 TRBV29-1
CSARERGEETQYF TGCAGTGCTAGAGAGAGGGGTGAAGAGACCCAGTACTTC NA NA TRBJ2-5 TRBV20-1
CASSPLEAGKSNYGYTF TGTGCCAGCAGCCCCCTCGAGGCAGGGAAATCTAACTATGGCTACACCTTC NA NA TRBJ1-2 TRBV4-2
CASSLGPRYEQYF TGTGCCAGCAGCTTAGGACCGCGGTACGAGCAGTACTTC NA NA TRBJ2-7 TRBV7-2
CASSFQGHREQFF TGTGCCAGCAGTTTTCAGGGTCATCGTGAGCAGTTCTTC NA NA TRBJ2-1 TRBV12-3/TRBV12-4
CATSRDKGWTYEQYF TGTGCCACCAGCAGAGATAAGGGCTGGACCTACGAGCAGTACTTC NA NA TRBJ2-7 TRBV15
CASRLDITTDTQYF TGTGCCAGCAGACTCGACATCACCACAGATACGCAGTATTTT NA NA TRBJ2-3 TRBV12-3/TRBV12-4
CASSRKAGGRGDTQYF TGTGCCAGCAGCCGGAAAGCCGGCGGGAGGGGGGATACGCAGTATTTT TRBD2 NA TRBJ2-3 TRBV7-2
CASSHRTGPNEKLFF TGTGCCAGCAGCCACAGGACAGGGCCTAATGAAAAACTGTTTTTT TRBD1 few TRBJ1-4 TRBV7-2
CASSQQGGTGELFF TGTGCCAGCAGCCAGCAGGGGGGTACCGGGGAGCTGTTTTTT NA NA TRBJ2-2 TRBV7-2
CASSEVGSEAFF TGCGCCAGCAGCGAGGTAGGGTCTGAAGCTTTCTTT NA few TRBJ1-1 TRBV5-1
CASTPKREKLFF TGTGCCAGCACCCCTAAACGTGAAAAACTGTTTTTT NA once TRBJ1-4 TRBV28
CASRPPPGTGVRGNTEAFF TGTGCCAGCAGACCCCCACCCGGGACAGGGGTTAGAGGGAACACTGAAGCTTTCTTT TRBD1 NA TRBJ1-1 TRBV6-1
CASSRGQGWTDTQYF TGTGCCAGTAGTAGGGGACAGGGGTGGACAGATACGCAGTATTTT TRBD1 few TRBJ2-3 TRBV19
CASSTRDGEGTGELFF TGTGCCAGCAGTACTCGGGATGGGGAAGGAACCGGGGAGCTGTTTTTT NA NA TRBJ2-2 TRBV27
CSVDPTGSETQYF TGCAGCGTTGATCCCACAGGGTCAGAGACCCAGTACTTC NA few TRBJ2-5 TRBV29-1
CAISETRGEQYF TGTGCCATCAGTGAGACTAGGGGGGAGCAGTACTTC NA NA TRBJ2-7 TRBV10-3
CSGPGRVNQPQHF TGCAGCGGCCCGGGGAGGGTGAATCAGCCCCAGCATTTT NA few TRBJ1-5 TRBV29-1
CASSPSGTAGSGNTIYF TGTGCCAGCAGCCCATCCGGGACGGCCGGATCTGGAAACACCATATATTTT NA few TRBJ1-3 TRBV7-2
CASSFQLAAYEQYF TGTGCCAGCAGCTTCCAACTAGCGGCCTACGAGCAGTACTTC TRBD2 NA TRBJ2-7 TRBV7-2
CASRGRGNQPQHF TGTGCCAGTCGGGGTCGGGGCAATCAGCCCCAGCATTTT NA few TRBJ1-5 TRBV28
CASRQAPNTEAFF TGTGCCAGCCGACAGGCTCCGAACACTGAAGCTTTCTTT NA NA TRBJ1-1 TRBV2
CASSQRGVPLHF TGTGCCAGCAGCCAGCGGGGTGTGCCCCTCCACTTT NA NA TRBJ1-6 TRBV7-2
CASSQGPSLRDKADTQYF TGCGCCAGCAGCCAAGGACCCTCCTTGAGGGATAAGGCAGATACGCAGTATTTT NA few TRBJ2-3 TRBV4-1
CSAWGGSNTGELFF TGCAGTGCATGGGGGGGATCGAACACCGGGGAGCTGTTTTTT TRBD2 few TRBJ2-2 TRBV20-1
CASRLEGGTGELFF TGCGCCAGCAGACTAGAAGGGGGCACCGGGGAGCTGTTTTTT NA few TRBJ2-2 TRBV5-1
CSARPMTGVYNEQFF TGCAGTGCTAGACCGATGACAGGGGTCTACAATGAGCAGTTCTTC TRBD1 few TRBJ2-1 TRBV20-1
CASTRVLRETQYF TGTGCCAGCACCCGAGTCCTGAGGGAGACCCAGTACTTC NA NA TRBJ2-5 TRBV6-2/TRBV6-3
CSVADRVDTGELFF TGCAGCGTTGCCGACAGGGTTGACACCGGGGAGCTGTTTTTT TRBD1 few TRBJ2-2 TRBV29-1
CASSGTDLQTQYF TGCGCCAGCAGCGGGACAGATTTGCAGACCCAGTACTTC TRBD1 NA TRBJ2-5 TRBV5-1
CASRLTSGSTDTQYF TGTGCCAGCAGGCTGACTAGCGGGAGTACAGATACGCAGTATTTT TRBD2 NA TRBJ2-3 TRBV6-1
CASSQDSQQSTDTQYF TGTGCCAGCAGCCAAGACAGCCAGCAATCCACAGATACGCAGTATTTT NA few TRBJ2-3 TRBV4-2
CSAGRTGYYGYTF TGCAGTGCTGGGCGGACAGGGTACTATGGCTACACCTTC TRBD1 NA TRBJ1-2 TRBV20-1
CASSQEFLTGELFF TGTGCCAGCAGTCAGGAGTTTTTGACCGGGGAGCTGTTTTTT NA NA TRBJ2-2 TRBV11-1
CASRRTATKSPLHF TGTGCCAGCAGGCGGACAGCGACTAAATCACCCCTCCACTTT NA NA TRBJ1-6 TRBV12-3/TRBV12-4
CASSFDRARNTEAFF TGCGCCAGCAGCTTTGACAGGGCAAGGAACACTGAAGCTTTCTTT TRBD1 NA TRBJ1-1 TRBV5-1
CATSDLGTGGRETQYF TGTGCCACCAGTGATTTGGGGACAGGGGGCCGAGAGACCCAGTACTTC TRBD1 NA TRBJ2-5 TRBV24-1
CASSFGTGTNSPLHF TGTGCCAGCAGTTTCGGGACAGGGACCAATTCACCCCTCCACTTT TRBD1 NA TRBJ1-6 TRBV6-5
CASSRSGRAAFTDTQYF TGTGCCAGCAGCCGTAGCGGGAGGGCCGCTTTCACAGATACGCAGTATTTT TRBD2 few TRBJ2-3 TRBV7-2